This TCR beta chain was recovered during a study of cytomegalovirus exposure and HLA in healthy donors. CDR1 SGHNT and CDR2 YYREEE come from the germline V gene (reference sequence). CDR3 length: 13 amino acids. Between the trimmed V and J ends, which lost 0 bases and 9 bases, there was a span of 10 bases. Repertoires were generated with immunoSEQ multiplex PCR, while TCRdb's copy carries only in-frame clones and drops some. The table lists some 160,000 clones, more than 75% of them singletons. This TCR derives from a man aged 18 to 29 in good health and CMV-seronegative. The sample was PBMCs. This chain connects TRBV5-4 to TRBJ2-1, with no clear D. DNA of the CDR3: TGTGCCAGCAGCTTGGTCGGGTCGGGTGAGCAGTTCTTC. Its translation is CASSLVGSGEQFF.